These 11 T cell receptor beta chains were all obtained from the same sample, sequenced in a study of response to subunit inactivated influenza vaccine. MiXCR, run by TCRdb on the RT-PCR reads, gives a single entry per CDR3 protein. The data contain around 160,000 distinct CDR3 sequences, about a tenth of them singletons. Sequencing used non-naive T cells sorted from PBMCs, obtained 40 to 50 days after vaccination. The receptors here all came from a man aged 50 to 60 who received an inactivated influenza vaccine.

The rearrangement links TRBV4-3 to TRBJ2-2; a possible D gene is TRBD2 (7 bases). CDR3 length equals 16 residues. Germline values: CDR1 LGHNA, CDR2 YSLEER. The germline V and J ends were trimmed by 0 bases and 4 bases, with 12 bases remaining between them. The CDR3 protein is CASSQDWGGRTGELFF. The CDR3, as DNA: TGCGCCAGCAGCCAAGATTGGGGGGGGCGCACCGGGGAGCTGTTTTTT.

The CDR3 loop is CASSGTGSQPQHF. The CDR3 region has the DNA TGTGCCAGCAGCGGGACAGGGAGCCAGCCCCAGCATTTT. The chain recombines TRBV27 with TRBJ1-5; TRBD1 agrees at 9 bases. CDR3 length: 13 residues. In germline, CDR1 is MNHEY, CDR2 SMNVEV (reference sequence). The trim removed 6 bases at V and 7 bases at J, leaving 4 bases unmatched.

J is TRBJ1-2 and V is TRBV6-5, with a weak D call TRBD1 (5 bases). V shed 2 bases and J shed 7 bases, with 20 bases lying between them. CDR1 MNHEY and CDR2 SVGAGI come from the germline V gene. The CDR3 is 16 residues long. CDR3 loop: CASSYGPPGTQTGYTF. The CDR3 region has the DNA TGTGCCAGCAGTTACGGCCCGCCCGGGACCCAGACTGGCTACACCTTC.

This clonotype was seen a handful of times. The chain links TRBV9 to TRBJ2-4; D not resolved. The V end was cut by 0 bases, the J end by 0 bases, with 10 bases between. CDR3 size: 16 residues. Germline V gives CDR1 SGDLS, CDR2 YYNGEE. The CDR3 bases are TGTGCCAGCAGCGTAGGACTCGACATAGCCAAAAACATTCAGTACTTC. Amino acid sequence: CASSVGLDIAKNIQYF.

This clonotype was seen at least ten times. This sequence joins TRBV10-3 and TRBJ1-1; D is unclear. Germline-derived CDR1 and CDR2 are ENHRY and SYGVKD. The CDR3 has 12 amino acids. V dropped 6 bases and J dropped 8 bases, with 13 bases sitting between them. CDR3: CAIRSTNWEAFF. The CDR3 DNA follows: TGTGCCATCAGGTCGACAAACTGGGAAGCTTTCTTT.

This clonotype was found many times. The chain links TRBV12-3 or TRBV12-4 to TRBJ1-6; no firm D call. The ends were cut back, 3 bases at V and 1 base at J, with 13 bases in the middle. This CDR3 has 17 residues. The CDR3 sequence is CASSFGPGGSYNSPLHF. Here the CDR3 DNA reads TGTGCCAGCAGTTTCGGTCCGGGAGGATCCTATAATTCACCCCTCCACTTT.

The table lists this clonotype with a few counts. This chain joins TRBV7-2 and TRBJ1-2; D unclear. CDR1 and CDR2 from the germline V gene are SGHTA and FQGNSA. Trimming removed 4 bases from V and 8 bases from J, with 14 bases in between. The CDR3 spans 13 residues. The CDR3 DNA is TGTGCCAGCAGCTCTGACTGGGCGGGGGGCTACACCTTC. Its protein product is CASSSDWAGGYTF.

The CDR3: CASSTRTSGIVYNEQFF. CDR3 coding DNA: TGTGCCAGCAGCACCCGGACTAGCGGGATAGTCTACAATGAGCAGTTCTTC. The chain carries TRBV7-2 and TRBJ2-1; 12 bases match TRBD2. Unmatched junction bases numbered 8, after V lost 5 bases and J lost 3 bases. The CDR3 totals 17 residues. The germline gives CDR1 SGHTA, CDR2 FQGNSA.

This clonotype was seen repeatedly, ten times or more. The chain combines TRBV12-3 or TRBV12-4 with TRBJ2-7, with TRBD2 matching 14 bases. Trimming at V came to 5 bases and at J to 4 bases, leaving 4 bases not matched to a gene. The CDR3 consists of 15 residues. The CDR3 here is CASSPGLAGVYEQYF. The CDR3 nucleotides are TGTGCCAGCAGTCCGGGACTAGCGGGAGTTTACGAGCAGTACTTC.

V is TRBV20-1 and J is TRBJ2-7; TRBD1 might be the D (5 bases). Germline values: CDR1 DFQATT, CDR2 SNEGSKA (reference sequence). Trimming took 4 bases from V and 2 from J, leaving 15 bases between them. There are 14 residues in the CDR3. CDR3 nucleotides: TGCAGTGCTAATCGGGCAGGGTATACCTACGAGCAGTACTTC. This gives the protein CSANRAGYTYEQYF.

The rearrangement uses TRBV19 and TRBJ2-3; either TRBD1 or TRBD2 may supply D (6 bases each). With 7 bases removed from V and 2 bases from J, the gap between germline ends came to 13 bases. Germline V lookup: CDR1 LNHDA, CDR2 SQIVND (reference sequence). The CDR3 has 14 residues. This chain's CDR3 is CASKGRTATDTQYF. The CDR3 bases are TGTGCCAGTAAGGGGAGGACAGCCACAGATACGCAGTATTTT.